This T cell receptor beta chain appears in the sequencing data of a study of T-cell reconstitution after alpha-beta-depleted transplantation in children. The ends were cut back, 1 base at V and 0 bases at J, with 10 bases in the middle. The CDR3 length is 16 residues. The germline gives CDR1 MNHNS, CDR2 SASEGT. During its preparation, the TCRbeta library received unique molecular identifiers. Using its own MiXCR run on the PCR reads, TCRdb lists one record per CDR3 protein. The data show over 300,000 distinct CDR3 sequences, with 10% to 13% seen just once and roughly 2.5% held by the top ten. V gene TRBV6-1 combines with J gene TRBJ1-5; a possible D gene is TRBD1 (5 bases). This receptor was taken from a human donor who donated a stem cell graft to a child with acute lymphoblastic leukemia. The sequenced sample was PBMCs from the stem cell graft donor, obtained from the stem cell graft. CDR3 sequence: CASSEGGTYSNQPQHF. The CDR3 DNA sequence: TGTGCCAGCAGTGAAGGGGGGACGTATAGCAATCAGCCCCAGCATTTT.